This T cell receptor (beta chain) came from a study of cytomegalovirus exposure and HLA in healthy donors. PCR involved 60 Vbeta and 13 Jbeta primers. The protocol was immunoSEQ multiplex PCR, while the TCRdb copy is restricted to in-frame clones and leaves out a portion. The sample contains 100,000 to 120,000 clones, about 90% of which appear only once. CDR3 length: 15 residues. Trimming left V 2 bases short and J 2 bases short, with 10 bases between. CDR1 and CDR2 from the germline V gene are MNHNS and SASEGT. Study-level points and caveats: Later analysis demonstrated an association between a missense DCLRE1C variant and TCR beta V- and J-gene trimming. It was reported that TCR beta sequences correctly inferred the HLA-A and HLA-B alleles for most subjects.

A remark on this clone: Its cognate antigen is unknown.

The specimen sequenced was PBMCs. The chain has TRBV6-1 and TRBJ2-1; the D gene is possibly TRBD1 (5 bases). The TCR was taken from a man aged 40-49 years in good health and CMV-seronegative. CDR3 amino acids: CASSEQGGPYNEQFF. Here the CDR3 DNA reads TGTGCCAGCAGTGAACAGGGCGGCCCCTACAATGAGCAGTTCTTC.